This T cell receptor (beta chain) was documented in a study of cytomegalovirus exposure and HLA in healthy donors. The study, taken as a whole, reports: Earlier results showed most TCR beta V segments being productive about 90% or about 30% of the time.

Donors counted as nominally healthy when sampled, yet unrecorded immune exposures were likely. PCR involved 60 Vbeta and 13 Jbeta primers. Under the authors' procedure: A later analysis counted approximately 88 million unique TCR beta chains, some 11 million shared. The data were produced by immunoSEQ multiplex PCR, yet TCRdb's version contains in-frame clones alone and is incomplete. For V, J and clone size, that table is used; D and trimming come from the DNA. In the table there are over 120,000 clones, roughly four fifths of which are singletons. The V gene lost 3 bases and the J gene lost 3 bases, with 12 bases spanning the gap. The CDR3 extends over 15 amino acids. Germline CDR1 is MDHEN and CDR2 is SYDVKM. Regarding this clone: Its antigen remains unknown.

The TCR sequence derives from a man aged 25 to 40 in good health and CMV-seropositive. The sequenced sample was PBMCs. V and J are TRBV28 and TRBJ1-5; D is undetermined. CDR3 nucleotide sequence: TGTGCCAGCAGTTTTGTACGAGAGATCAATCAGCCCCAGCATTTT. Translation: CASSFVREINQPQHF.